The following is a T cell receptor (beta chain) sequence with its context. The sample belongs to a study of blood T cell repertoires in COVID-19. Study-level background: The origin of the acute and convalescent COVID-19 samples was the United States, Italy and Spain. From T cells, B-cell-depleted T cells, or PBMCs came the material, which was cDNA or gDNA.

Methods used by the authors: It was from reference gene primer amplification that nucleated cell counts were estimated. The data were produced by immunoSEQ multiplex PCR, yet TCRdb's version contains in-frame clones alone and is incomplete. That table gives V, J and clone size, and the DNA gave D and trimming. The sample has about 270,000 clones, approximately 83% seen once; the top ten hold 7.5% to 10%. Trimming cost V 1 base and J 2 bases; bases outside gene matches: 3. CDR1 is SGHAT, CDR2 FQNNGV, per germline. The CDR3 extends over 15 amino acids. This chain links TRBV11-2 with TRBJ2-7; 9 nucleotides match TRBD2. Sequencing was performed on peripheral blood. The source is a woman in her forties or fifties who had recovered from COVID-19. CDR3 protein: CASSLAAGGAYEQYF. In DNA, the CDR3 is TGTGCCAGCAGCTTAGCGGCGGGAGGGGCCTACGAGCAGTACTTC.